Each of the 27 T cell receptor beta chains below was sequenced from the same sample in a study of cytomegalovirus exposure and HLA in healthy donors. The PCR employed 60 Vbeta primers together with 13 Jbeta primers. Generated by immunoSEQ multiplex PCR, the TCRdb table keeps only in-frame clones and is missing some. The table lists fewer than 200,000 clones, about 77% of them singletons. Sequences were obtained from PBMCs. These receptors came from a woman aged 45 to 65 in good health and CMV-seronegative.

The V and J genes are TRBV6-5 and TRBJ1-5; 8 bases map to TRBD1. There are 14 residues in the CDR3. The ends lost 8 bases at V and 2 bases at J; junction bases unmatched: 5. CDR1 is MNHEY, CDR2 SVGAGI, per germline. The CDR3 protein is CASSGTGRNQPQHF. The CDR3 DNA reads TGTGCCAGCTCCGGGACAGGTCGCAATCAGCCCCAGCATTTT.

The CDR3 DNA is TGTGCCAGTAGTATAAGCGGCACCTCTGGAAACACCATATATTTT. Translated, it gives CASSISGTSGNTIYF. The chain uses TRBV19 and TRBJ1-3; D unresolved. The CDR3 sequence is 15 residues long. Germline V CDR1 and CDR2: LNHDA, SQIVND (reference sequence). The V and J ends lost 2 bases and 0 bases respectively, with 8 bases between them.

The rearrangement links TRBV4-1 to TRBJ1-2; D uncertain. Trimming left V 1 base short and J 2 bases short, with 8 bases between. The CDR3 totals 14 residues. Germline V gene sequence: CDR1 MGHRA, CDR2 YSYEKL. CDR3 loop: CASSQGTGNYGYTF. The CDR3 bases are TGCGCCAGCAGCCAAGGTACGGGAAACTATGGCTACACCTTC.

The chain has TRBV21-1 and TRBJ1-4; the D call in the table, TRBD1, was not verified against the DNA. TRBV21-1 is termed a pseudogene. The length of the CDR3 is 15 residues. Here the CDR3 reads CASSKEDRRGEKLFF. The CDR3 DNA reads TGTGCCAGCAGCAAAGAGGACAGGCGCGGTGAAAAACTGTTTTTT.

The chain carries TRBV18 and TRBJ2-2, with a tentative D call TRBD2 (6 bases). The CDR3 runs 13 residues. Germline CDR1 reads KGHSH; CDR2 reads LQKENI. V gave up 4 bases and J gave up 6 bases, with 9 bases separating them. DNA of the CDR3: TGTGCCAGCTCACGCGGGGACCCCGGGGAGCTGTTTTTT. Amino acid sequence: CASSRGDPGELFF. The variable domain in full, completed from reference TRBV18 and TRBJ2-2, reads NAGVMQNPRHLVRRRGQEARLRCSPMKGHSHVYWYRQLPEEGLKFMVYLQKENIIDESGMPKERFSAEFPKEGPSILRIQQVVRGDSAAYFCASSRGDPGELFFGEGSRLTVL.

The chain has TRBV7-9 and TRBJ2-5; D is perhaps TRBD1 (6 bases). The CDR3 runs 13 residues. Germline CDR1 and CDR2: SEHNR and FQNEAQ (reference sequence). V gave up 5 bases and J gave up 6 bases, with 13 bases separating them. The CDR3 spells CASSPTGLQTQYF. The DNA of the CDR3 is TGTGCCAGCAGCCCCACAGGGTTGCAGACCCAGTACTTC.

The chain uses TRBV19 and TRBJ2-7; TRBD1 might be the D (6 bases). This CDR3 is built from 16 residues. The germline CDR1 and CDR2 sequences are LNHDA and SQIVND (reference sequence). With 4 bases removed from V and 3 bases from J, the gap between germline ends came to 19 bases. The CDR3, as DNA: TGTGCCAGTAGTACCAGTCCGGGACAAAAAATCTACGAGCAGTACTTC. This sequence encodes CASSTSPGQKIYEQYF.

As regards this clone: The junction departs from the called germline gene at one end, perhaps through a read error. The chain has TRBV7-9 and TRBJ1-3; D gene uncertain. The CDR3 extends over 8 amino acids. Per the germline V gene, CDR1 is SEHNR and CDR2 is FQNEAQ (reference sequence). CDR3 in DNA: TGTGCCAGCAGACCCAGTAATTTT. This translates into CASRPSNF.

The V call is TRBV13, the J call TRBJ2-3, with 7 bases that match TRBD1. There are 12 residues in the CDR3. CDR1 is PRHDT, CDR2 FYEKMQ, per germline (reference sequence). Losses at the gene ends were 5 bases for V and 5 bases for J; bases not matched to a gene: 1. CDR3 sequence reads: CASSRQGDTQYF. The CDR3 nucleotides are TGTGCCAGCAGCCGACAGGGAGATACGCAGTATTTT.

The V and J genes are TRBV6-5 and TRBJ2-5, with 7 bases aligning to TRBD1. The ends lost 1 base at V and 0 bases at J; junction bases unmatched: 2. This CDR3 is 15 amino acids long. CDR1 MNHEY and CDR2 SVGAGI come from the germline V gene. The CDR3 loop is CASSYLGQNQETQYF. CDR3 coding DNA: TGTGCCAGCAGTTACTTGGGACAGAACCAAGAGACCCAGTACTTC.

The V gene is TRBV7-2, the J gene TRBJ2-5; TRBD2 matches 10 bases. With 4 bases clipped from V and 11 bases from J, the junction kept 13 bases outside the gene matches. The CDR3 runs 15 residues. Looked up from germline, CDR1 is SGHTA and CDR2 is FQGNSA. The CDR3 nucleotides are TGTGCCAGCAGCTCTATAGCGGGGGGAAGCCGCTTACAGTACTTC. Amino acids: CASSSIAGGSRLQYF.

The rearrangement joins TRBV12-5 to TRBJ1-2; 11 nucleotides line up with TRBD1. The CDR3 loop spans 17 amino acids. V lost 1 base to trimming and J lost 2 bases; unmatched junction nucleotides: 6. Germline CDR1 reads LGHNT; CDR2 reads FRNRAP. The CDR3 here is CASGLGGQGDQNYGYTF. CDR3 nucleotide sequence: TGTGCTAGTGGTTTGGGGGGACAGGGGGACCAGAACTATGGCTACACCTTC.

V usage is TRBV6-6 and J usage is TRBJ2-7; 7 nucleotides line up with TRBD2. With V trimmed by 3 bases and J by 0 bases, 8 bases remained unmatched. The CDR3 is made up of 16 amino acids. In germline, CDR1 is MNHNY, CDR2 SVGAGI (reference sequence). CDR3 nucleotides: TGTGCCAGCAGTTATCTCGGGACTATCGGCTCCTACGAGCAGTACTTC. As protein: CASSYLGTIGSYEQYF.

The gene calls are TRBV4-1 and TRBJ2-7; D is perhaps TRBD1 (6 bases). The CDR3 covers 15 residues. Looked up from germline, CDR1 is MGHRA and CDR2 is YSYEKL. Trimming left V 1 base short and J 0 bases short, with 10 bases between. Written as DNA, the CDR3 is TGCGCCAGCAGCCAAGGTACAGGGAGCTCCTACGAGCAGTACTTC. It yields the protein CASSQGTGSSYEQYF.

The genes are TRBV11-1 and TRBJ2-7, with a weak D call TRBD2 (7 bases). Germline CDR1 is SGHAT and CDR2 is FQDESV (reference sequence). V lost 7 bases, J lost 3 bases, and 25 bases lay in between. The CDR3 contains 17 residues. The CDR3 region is CASTPGVNLADNYEQYF. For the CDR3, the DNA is TGTGCCAGCACCCCAGGGGTAAACCTAGCGGATAACTACGAGCAGTACTTC.

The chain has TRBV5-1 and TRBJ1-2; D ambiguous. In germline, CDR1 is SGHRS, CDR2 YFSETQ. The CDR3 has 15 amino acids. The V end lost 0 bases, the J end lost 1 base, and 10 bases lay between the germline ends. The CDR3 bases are TGCGCCAGCAGCTTGGCGCTTGCCAGTAACTATGGCTACACCTTC. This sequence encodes CASSLALASNYGYTF.

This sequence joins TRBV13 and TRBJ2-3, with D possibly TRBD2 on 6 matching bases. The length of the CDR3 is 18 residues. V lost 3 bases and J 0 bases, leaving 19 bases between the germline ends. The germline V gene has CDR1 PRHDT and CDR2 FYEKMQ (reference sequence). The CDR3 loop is CASSFWRTGDPSTDTQYF. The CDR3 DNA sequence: TGTGCCAGCAGCTTCTGGAGAACGGGAGACCCTAGCACAGATACGCAGTATTTT.

The CDR3 DNA is TGTGCCAGCAGTTACTCGACAGCCTTTTCCTACGAGCAGTACTTC. Translating gives CASSYSTAFSYEQYF. The chain couples TRBV6-5 to TRBJ2-7; TRBD1 might be the D (5 bases). Germline V gene data show CDR1 as MNHEY and CDR2 as SVGAGI. The CDR3 is 15 amino acids. Trimming cost V 0 bases and J 1 base, with 10 bases left between them.

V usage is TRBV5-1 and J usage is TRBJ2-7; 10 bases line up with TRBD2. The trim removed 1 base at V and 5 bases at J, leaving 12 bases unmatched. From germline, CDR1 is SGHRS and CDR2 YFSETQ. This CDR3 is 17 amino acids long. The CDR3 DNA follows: TGCGCCAGCAGCTTGAGGGCAGGGGCTAGCGGGAGCCACGAGCAGTACTTC. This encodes CASSLRAGASGSHEQYF.

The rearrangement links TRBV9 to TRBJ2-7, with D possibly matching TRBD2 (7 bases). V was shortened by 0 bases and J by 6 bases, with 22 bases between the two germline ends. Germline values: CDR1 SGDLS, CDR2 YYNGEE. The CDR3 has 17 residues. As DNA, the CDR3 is TGTGCCAGCAGCGTAGGGAGGGGGGGATTGGGGGACCCCGAGCAGTACTTC. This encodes CASSVGRGGLGDPEQYF.

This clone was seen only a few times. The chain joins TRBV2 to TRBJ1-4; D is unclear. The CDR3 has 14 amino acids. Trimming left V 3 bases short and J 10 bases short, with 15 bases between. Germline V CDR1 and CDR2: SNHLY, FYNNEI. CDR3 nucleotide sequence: TGTGCCAGCAGTGATTTGACCGGGTTCGGAAAACTGTTTTTT. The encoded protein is CASSDLTGFGKLFF. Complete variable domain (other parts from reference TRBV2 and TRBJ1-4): EPEVTQTPSHQVTQMGQEVILRCVPISNHLYFYWYRQILGQKVEFLVSFYNNEISEKSEIFDDQFSVERPDGSNFTLKIRSTKLEDSAMYFCASSDLTGFGKLFFGSGTQLSVL.

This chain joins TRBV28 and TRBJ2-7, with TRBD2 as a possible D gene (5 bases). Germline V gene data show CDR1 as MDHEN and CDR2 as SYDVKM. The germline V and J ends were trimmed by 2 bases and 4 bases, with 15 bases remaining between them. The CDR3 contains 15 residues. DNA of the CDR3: TGTGCCAGCAGTTTAGCGGGTACGGTTGGGTACGAGCAGTACTTC. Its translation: CASSLAGTVGYEQYF.

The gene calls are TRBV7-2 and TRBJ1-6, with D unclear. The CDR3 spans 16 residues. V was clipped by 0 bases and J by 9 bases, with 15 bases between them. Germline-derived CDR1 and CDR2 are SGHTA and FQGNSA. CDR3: CASSLAHSNVGSPLHF. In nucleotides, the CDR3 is TGTGCCAGCAGCTTAGCGCATTCGAACGTCGGTTCACCCCTCCACTTT.

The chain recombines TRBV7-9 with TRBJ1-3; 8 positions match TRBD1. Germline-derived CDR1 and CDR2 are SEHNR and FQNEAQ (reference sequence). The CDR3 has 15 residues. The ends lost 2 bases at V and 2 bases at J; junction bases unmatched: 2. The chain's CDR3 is CASSLWTGPGNTIYF. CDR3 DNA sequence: TGTGCCAGCAGCTTATGGACAGGGCCTGGAAACACCATATATTTT.

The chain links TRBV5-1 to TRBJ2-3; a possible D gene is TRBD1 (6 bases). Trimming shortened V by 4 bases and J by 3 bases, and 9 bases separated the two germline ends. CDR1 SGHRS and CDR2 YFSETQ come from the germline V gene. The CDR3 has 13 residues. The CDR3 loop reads CASSPQGTDTQYF. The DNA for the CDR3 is TGCGCCAGCAGCCCTCAGGGGACAGATACGCAGTATTTT.

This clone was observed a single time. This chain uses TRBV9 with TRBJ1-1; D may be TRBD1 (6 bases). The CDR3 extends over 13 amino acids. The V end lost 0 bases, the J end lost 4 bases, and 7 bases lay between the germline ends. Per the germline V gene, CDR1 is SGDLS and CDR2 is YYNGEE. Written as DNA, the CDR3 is TGTGCCAGCAGCGTAGAAGGGGGCACTGAAGCTTTCTTT. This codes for CASSVEGGTEAFF. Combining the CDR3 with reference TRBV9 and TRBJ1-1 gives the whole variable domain DSGVTQTPKHLITATGQRVTLRCSPRSGDLSVYWYQQSLDQGLQFLIQYYNGEERAKGNILERFSAQQFPDLHSELNLSSLELGDSALYFCASSVEGGTEAFFGQGTRLTVV.

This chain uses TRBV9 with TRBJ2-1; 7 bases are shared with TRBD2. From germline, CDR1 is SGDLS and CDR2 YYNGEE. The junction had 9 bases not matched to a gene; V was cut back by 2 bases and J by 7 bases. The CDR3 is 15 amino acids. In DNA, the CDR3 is TGTGCCAGCAGCGTTGCGGGAGCTTTGTGGAATGAGCAGTTCTTC. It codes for CASSVAGALWNEQFF.